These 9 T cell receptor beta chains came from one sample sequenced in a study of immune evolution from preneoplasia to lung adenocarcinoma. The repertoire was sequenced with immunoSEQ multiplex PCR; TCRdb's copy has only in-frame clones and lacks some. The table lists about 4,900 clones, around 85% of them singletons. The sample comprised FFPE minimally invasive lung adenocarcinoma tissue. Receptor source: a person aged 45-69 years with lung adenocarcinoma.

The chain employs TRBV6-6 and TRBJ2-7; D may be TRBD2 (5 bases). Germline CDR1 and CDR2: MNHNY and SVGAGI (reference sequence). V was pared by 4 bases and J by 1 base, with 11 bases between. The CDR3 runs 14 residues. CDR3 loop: CASSLTTTSYEQYF. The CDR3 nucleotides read TGTGCCAGCAGTTTGACTACAACATCCTACGAGCAGTACTTC.

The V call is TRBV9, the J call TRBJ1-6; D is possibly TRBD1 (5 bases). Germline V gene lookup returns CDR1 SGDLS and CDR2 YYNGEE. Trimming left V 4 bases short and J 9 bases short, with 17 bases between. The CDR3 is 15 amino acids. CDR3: CASSRGGPGSSPLHF. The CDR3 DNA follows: TGTGCCAGCAGCCGGGGGGGACCGGGGTCTTCACCCCTCCACTTT.

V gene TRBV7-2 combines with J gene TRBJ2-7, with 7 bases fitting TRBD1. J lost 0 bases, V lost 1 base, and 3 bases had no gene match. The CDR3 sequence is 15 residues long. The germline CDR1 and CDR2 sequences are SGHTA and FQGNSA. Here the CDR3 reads CASSLVAGGSYEQYF. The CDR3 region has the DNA TGTGCCAGCAGCTTAGTGGCAGGGGGCTCCTACGAGCAGTACTTC.

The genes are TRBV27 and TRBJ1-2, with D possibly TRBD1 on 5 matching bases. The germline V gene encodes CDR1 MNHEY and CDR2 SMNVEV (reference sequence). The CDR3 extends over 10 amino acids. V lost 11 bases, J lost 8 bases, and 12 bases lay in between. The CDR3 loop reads CARAPGGYTF. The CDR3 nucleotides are TGTGCCCGTGCGCCAGGGGGCTACACCTTC.

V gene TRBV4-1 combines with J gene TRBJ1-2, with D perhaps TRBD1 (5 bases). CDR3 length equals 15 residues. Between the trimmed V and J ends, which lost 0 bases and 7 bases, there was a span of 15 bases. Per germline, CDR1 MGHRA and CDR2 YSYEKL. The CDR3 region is CASSQESKGIVGYTF. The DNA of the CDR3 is TGCGCCAGCAGCCAAGAATCTAAGGGGATTGTTGGCTACACCTTC.

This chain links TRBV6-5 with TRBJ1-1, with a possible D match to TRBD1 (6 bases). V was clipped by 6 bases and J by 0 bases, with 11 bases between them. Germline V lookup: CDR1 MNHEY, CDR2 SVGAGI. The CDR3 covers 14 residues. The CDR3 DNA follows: TGTGCCAGCAGGTACAGGGACCTGAACACTGAAGCTTTCTTT. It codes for CASRYRDLNTEAFF.

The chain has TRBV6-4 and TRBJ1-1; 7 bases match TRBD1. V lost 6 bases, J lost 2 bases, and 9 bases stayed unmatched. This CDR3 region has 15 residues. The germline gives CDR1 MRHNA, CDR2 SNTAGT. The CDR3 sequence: CASRRDSYRNTEAFF. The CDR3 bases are TGTGCCAGCAGGCGGGACAGTTACCGTAACACTGAAGCTTTCTTT.

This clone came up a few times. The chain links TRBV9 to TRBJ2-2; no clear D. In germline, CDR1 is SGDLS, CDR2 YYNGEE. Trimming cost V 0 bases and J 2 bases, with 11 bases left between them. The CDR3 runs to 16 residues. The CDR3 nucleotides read TGTGCCAGCAGCGTAGACTACAATTCCAACACCGGGGAGCTGTTTTTT. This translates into CASSVDYNSNTGELFF.

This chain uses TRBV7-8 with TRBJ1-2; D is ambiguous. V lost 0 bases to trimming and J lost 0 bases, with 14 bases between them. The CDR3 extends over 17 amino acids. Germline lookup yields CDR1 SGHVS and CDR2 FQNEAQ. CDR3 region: CASSLANAGEANYGYTF. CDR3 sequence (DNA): TGTGCCAGCAGCTTAGCGAATGCAGGAGAAGCTAACTATGGCTACACCTTC.